Listed here are 2 T cell receptor beta chains from one sample, sequenced in a study of monozygotic twins with cystic fibrosis. Clones were sequenced by immunoSEQ multiplex PCR, and TCRdb holds only the in-frame ones, with some missing. The table records around 35,000 clones, approximately 87% of them present only once. Sequences were obtained from blood. The source of these receptors is a girl aged 2 to 10 with cystic fibrosis.

This chain connects TRBV18 to TRBJ2-2, with TRBD2 as a possible D gene (6 bases). The V end lost 2 bases, the J end lost 3 bases, and 22 bases lay between the germline ends. Per germline, CDR1 KGHSH and CDR2 LQKENI. The CDR3 is 19 amino acids. The CDR3 DNA follows: TGTGCCAGCTCACCAGGCGCTCTCGGAGGGATTACGCACACCGGGGAGCTGTTTTTT. This encodes CASSPGALGGITHTGELFF.

V and J are TRBV7-8 and TRBJ2-7, with 10 bases lining up with TRBD1. Germline V lookup: CDR1 SGHVS, CDR2 FQNEAQ. V lost 5 bases and J lost 6; bases outside the gene matches: 1. The CDR3 has 12 residues. The CDR3 sequence is CASSRTGGEQYF. The CDR3, as DNA: TGTGCCAGCAGCCGGACAGGGGGCGAGCAGTACTTC.